The 14 T cell receptor beta chains given below trace back to one sample, sequenced in a study of blood T cells in healthy people across ages. It was with a sample-barcoded 5' primer and a J-beta primer mix that a second PCR of roughly 7 to 12 cycles was run. From the 5' RACE reads, TCRdb called clonotypes with MiXCR, one entry per CDR3 protein. The data contain about 1.6 million distinct CDR3 sequences, around 36% of them singletons. Sequencing used blood. All receptors come from a woman aged 30 to 39 in good health.

The chain employs TRBV20-1 and TRBJ2-2, with a possible D match to TRBD2 (6 bases). V shed 6 bases and J shed 5 bases, with 16 bases lying between them. This CDR3 spans 14 amino acids. Germline V lookup: CDR1 DFQATT, CDR2 SNEGSKA (reference sequence). The CDR3 coding sequence is TGCAGTGCAACCCCGGGAGAGGGAACCGGGGAGCTGTTTTTT. Residues: CSATPGEGTGELFF.

The chain couples TRBV20-1 to TRBJ2-7; TRBD1 matches 10 bases. Trimming cost V 5 bases and J 1 base; bases outside gene matches: 11. Germline V gene data show CDR1 as DFQATT and CDR2 as SNEGSKA (reference sequence). CDR3 length: 16 amino acids. The CDR3 DNA reads as TGCAGTGCTCAACGAACCGGGACAGGGGTTTCCTACGAGCAGTACTTC. It is translated as CSAQRTGTGVSYEQYF.

This chain joins TRBV6-2 or TRBV6-3 and TRBJ2-7; 11 bases fit TRBD2. The CDR3 is 16 residues long. V was pared by 4 bases and J by 2 bases, with 7 bases of the junction left unmatched. The germline gives CDR1 MNHEY, CDR2 SVGEGT. CDR3 sequence: CASSSALAGGPYEQYF. Here the CDR3 DNA reads TGTGCCAGCAGTTCCGCGCTAGCGGGGGGTCCCTACGAGCAGTACTTC.

The gene calls are TRBV11-2 and TRBJ1-1, with 8 nucleotides matching TRBD1. V gave up 5 bases and J gave up 0 bases; unmatched junction bases: 11. This CDR3 is 17 amino acids long. Germline V lookup: CDR1 SGHAT, CDR2 FQNNGV. Here the CDR3 reads CASSPPGTGGMNTEAFF. CDR3 in DNA: TGTGCCAGCAGCCCCCCCGGGACAGGCGGGATGAACACTGAAGCTTTCTTT. The complete variable domain, with remaining parts taken from reference TRBV11-2 and TRBJ1-1, reads EAGVAQSPRYKIIEKRQSVAFWCNPISGHATLYWYQQILGQGPKLLIQFQNNGVVDDSQLPKDRFSAERLKGVDSTLKIQPAKLEDSAVYLCASSPPGTGGMNTEAFFGQGTRLTVV.

This clonotype showed up just once. A junction end diverges from the germline sequence, so it may reflect a read error. The chain is built from TRBV10-2 and TRBJ2-5; 13 bases match TRBD2. This CDR3 has 17 amino acids. Looked up from germline, CDR1 is WSHSY and CDR2 is SAAADI. The CDR3 DNA sequence: TGCGCCAACAGTGCACTAGCGGGAGGGCCCCAGCAAGAGACCCAGTACTTC. Protein sequence: CANSALAGGPQQETQYF.

There are many counts of this clonotype. The chain is built from TRBV2 and TRBJ2-7, with D perhaps matching TRBD1 or TRBD2 (5 bases each). Germline V gene data show CDR1 as SNHLY and CDR2 as FYNNEI. This CDR3 spans 15 amino acids. Trimming shortened V by 5 bases and J by 6 bases, and 20 bases separated the two germline ends. The CDR3 DNA is TGTGCCAGCAGTCATGACCGGGACCCTTCGCGCGAGCAGTACTTC. Translated: CASSHDRDPSREQYF.

The gene calls are TRBV6-2 or TRBV6-3 and TRBJ2-3; 10 bases are shared with TRBD2. Per the germline V gene, CDR1 is MNHEY and CDR2 is SVGEGT. The CDR3 consists of 14 residues. With V trimmed by 8 bases and J by 2 bases, 4 bases remained unmatched. The CDR3 sequence is CASLGLAVTDTQYF. Here the CDR3 DNA reads TGTGCCAGCCTCGGACTAGCGGTCACAGATACGCAGTATTTT.

This chain joins TRBV4-2 and TRBJ2-7; TRBD1 matches 10 bases. CDR1 LGHNA and CDR2 YNFKEQ come from the germline V gene. The junction had 2 bases not matched to a gene; V was cut back by 0 bases and J by 0 bases. CDR3 size: 16 residues. CDR3 region: CASSQEGDRGSYEQYF. The CDR3 DNA reads TGTGCCAGCAGCCAAGAAGGGGACAGGGGCTCCTACGAGCAGTACTTC.

The chain joins TRBV3-1 to TRBJ2-1; D gene unclear. V was trimmed by 0 bases and J by 4 bases, leaving 13 bases between them. The CDR3 spans 16 residues. Germline CDR1 reads LGHDT; CDR2 reads YNNKEL (reference sequence). CDR3 coding DNA: TGTGCCAGCAGCCAAGATGCTCAGCCGACGTACAATGAGCAGTTCTTC. Its protein product is CASSQDAQPTYNEQFF.

This clonotype was counted between two and nine times. The gene calls are TRBV7-9 and TRBJ1-2; D uncertain. The CDR3 runs 14 residues. V was cut by 4 bases and J by 7 bases, with 16 bases left in between. Looked up from germline, CDR1 is SEHNR and CDR2 is FQNEAQ (reference sequence). CDR3 region: CASSSPRDWGGYTF. CDR3 coding DNA: TGTGCCAGCAGCTCCCCCCGTGACTGGGGTGGCTACACCTTC.

In its sample, this clonotype was seen a few times. V usage is TRBV7-9 and J usage is TRBJ1-2; D is unresolved. Trimming took 1 base from V and 8 from J, leaving 14 bases between them. The CDR3 spans 14 residues. Germline V lookup: CDR1 SEHNR, CDR2 FQNEAQ (reference sequence). The CDR3 protein is CASSLGDGLGGYTF. CDR3 nucleotide sequence: TGTGCCAGCAGCTTAGGAGACGGTTTGGGGGGCTACACCTTC.

About this clonotype: This may come from a read error, since a much larger clone is one base off. The CDR3 DNA is TGCAGCGCTCCTTGGACAGGGGGAGAAAAACTGTTTTTT. Protein sequence: CSAPWTGGEKLFF. V usage is TRBV29-1 and J usage is TRBJ1-4, with 10 bases aligning to TRBD1. The germline gives CDR1 SQVTM, CDR2 ANQGSEA. The CDR3 extends over 13 amino acids. With 7 bases clipped from V and 8 bases from J, the junction kept 7 bases outside the gene matches.

This clonotype came up many times. V and J are TRBV4-2 and TRBJ2-3, with TRBD2 matching 9 bases. The CDR3 has 15 residues. V shed 4 bases, J shed 1 base, and the junction held 3 bases outside the gene matches. From germline, CDR1 is LGHNA and CDR2 YNFKEQ. CDR3 region: CASSPRTSGTDTQYF. In DNA form, the CDR3 reads TGTGCCAGCAGCCCGCGGACTAGCGGCACAGATACGCAGTATTTT.

This clonotype was seen at least ten times. The chain recombines TRBV4-2 with TRBJ2-3; the match to TRBD2 covers 8 bases. Germline CDR1 and CDR2: LGHNA and YNFKEQ. The CDR3 length is 14 residues. This chain's CDR3 is CACSGGETTDTQYF. In nucleotides, the CDR3 is TGTGCTTGCAGCGGGGGCGAGACCACAGATACGCAGTATTTT.